These 24 T cell receptor beta chains share one sample of origin, sequenced in a study of blood T cell repertoires in COVID-19. The assay was immunoSEQ multiplex PCR, and TCRdb's table has in-frame clones only and misses some. The sample consists of about 160,000 clones, approximately 80% of them appearing once. Sequencing input: peripheral blood. The receptors were sampled from a woman aged 80 or over with active or convalescent COVID-19.

In this sample, this clone turned up once. The chain combines TRBV20-1 with TRBJ2-5; TRBD1 matches at 8 bases. The V gene end was trimmed by 6 bases and the J gene end by 5 bases; junction bases not matched to a gene: 11. This CDR3 spans 14 amino acids. Germline-derived CDR1 and CDR2 are DFQATT and SNEGSKA (reference sequence). This CDR3 is CSASYRGYAETQYF. The CDR3 nucleotides read TGCAGTGCGAGTTACAGGGGGTATGCGGAGACCCAGTACTTC.

This chain links TRBV6-2 or TRBV6-3 with TRBJ1-3; D remains ambiguous. Germline V gives CDR1 MNHEY, CDR2 SVGEGT. The ends were cut back, 2 bases at V and 4 bases at J, with 12 bases in the middle. The length of the CDR3 is 15 residues. CDR3 residues: CASSYVEGIGNTIYF. The CDR3 bases are TGTGCCAGCAGTTACGTTGAGGGAATAGGAAACACCATATATTTT.

The chain links TRBV5-5 to TRBJ1-5; 9 bases fit TRBD1. V gave up 5 bases and J gave up 3 bases; unmatched junction bases: 6. There are 15 residues in the CDR3. The germline CDR1 and CDR2 sequences are SGHKS and YYEKEE (reference sequence). CDR3 amino acids: CASRPGQGINQPQHF. DNA for the CDR3: TGTGCCAGCAGACCTGGACAGGGGATCAATCAGCCCCAGCATTTT.

This clone showed up just a few times. The chain employs TRBV18 and TRBJ1-4; TRBD1 is a possible D gene (6 bases). V lost 2 bases and J lost 7, with 20 bases in between. Germline CDR1 reads KGHSH; CDR2 reads LQKENI. The CDR3 loop spans 17 amino acids. Written as DNA, the CDR3 is TGTGCCAGCTCACCAACGGCTGCAGCCCTAGGGGGTGAAAAACTGTTTTTT. Encoded protein: CASSPTAAALGGEKLFF.

This clone was observed a handful of times. The rearrangement links TRBV6-6 to TRBJ2-2; tentatively, D is TRBD1 (5 bases). The CDR3 spans 13 residues. CDR1 MNHNY and CDR2 SVGAGI come from the germline V gene (reference sequence). V shed 6 bases and J shed 4 bases, with 9 bases lying between them. The DNA for the CDR3 is TGTGCCAGCAGGTCGACAGCCACCGGGGAGCTGTTTTTT. Its translation is CASRSTATGELFF.

The gene calls are TRBV5-4 and TRBJ2-7, with 8 bases aligning to TRBD1. This CDR3 spans 14 amino acids. Germline V lookup: CDR1 SGHNT, CDR2 YYREEE (reference sequence). Trimming cost V 4 bases and J 6 bases; bases outside gene matches: 9. The CDR3 reads CASSLGTGGREQYF. The CDR3 coding sequence is TGTGCCAGCAGCCTAGGCACAGGGGGTCGCGAGCAGTACTTC.

The gene calls are TRBV18 and TRBJ2-3; 12 bases map to TRBD2. CDR3 length: 16 amino acids. Trimming took 0 bases from V and 4 from J; bases not matched to a gene: 2. Germline CDR1 KGHSH, CDR2 LQKENI. CDR3 region: CASSPPLAGGSDTQYF. CDR3 nucleotides: TGTGCCAGCTCACCACCCCTAGCGGGGGGGTCAGATACGCAGTATTTT.

The CDR3 protein is CASSQEGGANGELFF. CDR3 DNA: TGTGCCAGCAGCCAAGAAGGGGGGGCCAACGGGGAGCTGTTTTTT. The chain joins TRBV14 to TRBJ2-2; possibly TRBD2 for D (7 bases). V was cut by 0 bases and J by 7 bases, with 12 bases left in between. CDR1 and CDR2 (germline): SGHDN, FVKESK. This CDR3 region has 15 residues.

The rearrangement links TRBV11-2 to TRBJ2-2, with unresolved D. CDR1 is SGHAT, CDR2 FQNNGV, per germline. Between the trimmed V and J ends, which lost 5 bases and 3 bases, there was a span of 7 bases. CDR3 length: 13 residues. This CDR3 reads CASSLHYTGELFF. CDR3 sequence (DNA): TGTGCCAGCAGCCTTCACTACACCGGGGAGCTGTTTTTT.

V gene TRBV19 combines with J gene TRBJ1-4; TRBD1 aligns across 8 bases. V dropped 4 bases and J dropped 8; count of bases not matched to a gene: 6. CDR3 size: 14 residues. Germline CDR1 and CDR2: LNHDA and SQIVND (reference sequence). The CDR3 spells CASSTGQGGEKLFF. The CDR3 DNA is TGTGCCAGTAGTACTGGACAGGGTGGCGAAAAACTGTTTTTT.

The J gene is TRBJ1-1, the V gene TRBV28; a possible D gene is TRBD1 (5 bases). The CDR3 contains 14 residues. CDR1 is MDHEN, CDR2 SYDVKM, per germline. V shed 2 bases and J shed 4 bases, with 11 bases lying between them. The CDR3: CASSLKGLTTEAFF. The DNA for the CDR3 is TGTGCCAGCAGTTTAAAGGGGCTAACCACTGAAGCTTTCTTT.

This clone showed up just a few times. The chain employs TRBV9 and TRBJ2-5; D not resolved. Germline V gene lookup returns CDR1 SGDLS and CDR2 YYNGEE. The V end was cut by 0 bases, the J end by 5 bases, with 11 bases between. The CDR3 has 14 amino acids. The CDR3 nucleotides read TGTGCCAGCAGCGTAGGAGTAGCCGGGGAGACCCAGTACTTC. It encodes CASSVGVAGETQYF.

This clone has a single count. This chain joins TRBV10-3 and TRBJ1-3; D may be TRBD1 (5 bases). The CDR3 has 14 residues. The germline V gene has CDR1 ENHRY and CDR2 SYGVKD. V dropped 0 bases and J dropped 3 bases, with 6 bases sitting between them. This CDR3 reads CAISESGVGNTIYF. CDR3 bases: TGTGCCATCAGTGAGTCAGGGGTTGGAAACACCATATATTTT.

The CDR3 nucleotides are TGTGCCAGCTCACCGCTGAAGGGGGACAGGCAAGATACGCAGTATTTT. Translating it yields CASSPLKGDRQDTQYF. V is TRBV18 and J is TRBJ2-3; the match to TRBD1 covers 8 bases. Unmatched junction bases numbered 10, after V lost 3 bases and J lost 5 bases. This CDR3 is built from 16 residues. Per the germline V gene, CDR1 is KGHSH and CDR2 is LQKENI.

J is TRBJ1-5 and V is TRBV6-1, with D unresolved. The V end was cut by 2 bases, the J end by 0 bases, with 8 bases between. Germline loops: CDR1 MNHNS, CDR2 SASEGT. CDR3 size: 15 residues. The DNA for the CDR3 is TGTGCCAGCAGTGAACCCAGTAATAGCAATCAGCCCCAGCATTTT. Translating it yields CASSEPSNSNQPQHF.

This clone occurred a few times. J is TRBJ1-2 and V is TRBV27, with TRBD1 as a possible D gene (5 bases). Trimming took 4 bases from V and 5 from J, leaving 11 bases between them. The CDR3 extends over 13 amino acids. Germline V CDR1 and CDR2: MNHEY, SMNVEV (reference sequence). Written as DNA, the CDR3 is TGTGCCAGCAGTTCGGCGGGACTATATGGCTACACCTTC. It translates to CASSSAGLYGYTF.

This clone was seen only once. Other DNA sequences of this sample code for an identical CDR3. The CDR3 DNA follows: TGTGCCAGCAGCCACCAGGCCTACAATGAGCAGTTCTTC. Residues: CASSHQAYNEQFF. The chain has TRBV6-5 and TRBJ2-1; D unresolved. The V end lost 6 bases, the J end lost 2 bases, and 8 bases lay between the germline ends. CDR1 is MNHEY, CDR2 SVGAGI, per germline. There are 13 residues in the CDR3.

This chain links TRBV6-6 with TRBJ2-3; 7 positions match TRBD2. J lost 2 bases, V lost 10 bases, and 15 bases had no gene match. Germline V gene lookup returns CDR1 MNHNY and CDR2 SVGAGI (reference sequence). The CDR3 sequence is 16 residues long. The CDR3 nucleotides are TGTGCCACCTCCGGGGGTGGGCTAGCGGCCACAGATACGCAGTATTTT. This codes for CATSGGGLAATDTQYF.

V is TRBV6-5 and J is TRBJ2-3; perhaps TRBD1 as D (6 bases). This CDR3 contains 15 residues. V lost 4 bases and J 5 bases, leaving 16 bases between the germline ends. Germline CDR1 MNHEY, CDR2 SVGAGI. CDR3 in amino acids: CASSFGRTALDTQYF. In DNA form, the CDR3 reads TGTGCCAGCAGTTTTGGTAGGACAGCCTTAGATACGCAGTATTTT.

V usage is TRBV7-2 and J usage is TRBJ2-1, with a weak D call TRBD1 (6 bases). Trimming removed 5 bases from V and 0 bases from J, with 14 bases in between. This CDR3 comprises 16 residues. Germline V CDR1 and CDR2: SGHTA, FQGNSA. CDR3 residues: CASSGRQADSYNEQFF. CDR3 nucleotides: TGTGCCAGCAGCGGTCGACAGGCAGACTCCTACAATGAGCAGTTCTTC.

The chain uses TRBV6-5 and TRBJ2-7, with 8 bases identical to TRBD1. The CDR3 runs to 12 residues. Trimming at V came to 9 bases and at J to 3 bases, leaving 4 bases not matched to a gene. The germline V gene encodes CDR1 MNHEY and CDR2 SVGAGI. CDR3 DNA: TGTGCCAGTGGACAGGGAAGCTACGAGCAGTACTTC. It translates to CASGQGSYEQYF.

This clone was recorded a few times. The genes are TRBV30 and TRBJ2-7; 11 bases align to TRBD1. The CDR3 extends over 16 amino acids. The ends lost 4 bases at V and 2 bases at J; junction bases unmatched: 10. Germline V gives CDR1 GTSNPN, CDR2 SVGIG (reference sequence). The DNA of the CDR3 is TGTGCCTGGAAGGGGACAGGGGGGTCCAAACCCTACGAGCAGTACTTC. Protein sequence: CAWKGTGGSKPYEQYF.

This clone showed up just a few times. This sequence joins TRBV11-3 and TRBJ1-1, with TRBD1 matching over 7 bases. Trimming at V came to 5 bases and at J to 4 bases, leaving 4 bases not matched to a gene. Germline V gene lookup returns CDR1 SGHNT and CDR2 YENEEA. This CDR3 comprises 13 residues. In nucleotides, the CDR3 is TGTGCCAGCAGCCCTGGGACAGTCACTGAAGCTTTCTTT. This codes for CASSPGTVTEAFF.

V and J are TRBV4-3 and TRBJ2-3; TRBD2 aligns across 14 bases. Germline lookup yields CDR1 LGHNA and CDR2 YSLEER. Losses at the gene ends were 0 bases for V and 0 bases for J; bases not matched to a gene: 11. The CDR3 contains 21 residues. The CDR3 DNA reads as TGCGCCAGCAGCCAAGATCGGAGGACTAGCGGGGGGATATCTAGCACAGATACGCAGTATTTT. Its protein product is CASSQDRRTSGGISSTDTQYF.